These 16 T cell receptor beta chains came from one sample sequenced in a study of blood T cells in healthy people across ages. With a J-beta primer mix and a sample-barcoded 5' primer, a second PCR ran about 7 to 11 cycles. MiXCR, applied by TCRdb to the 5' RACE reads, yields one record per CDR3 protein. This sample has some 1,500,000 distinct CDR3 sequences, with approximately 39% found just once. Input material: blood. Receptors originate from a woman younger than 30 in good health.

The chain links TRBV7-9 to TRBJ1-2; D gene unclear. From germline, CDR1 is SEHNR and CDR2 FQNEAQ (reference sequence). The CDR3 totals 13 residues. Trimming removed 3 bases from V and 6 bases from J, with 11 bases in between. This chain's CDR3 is CASSFQGPDGYTF. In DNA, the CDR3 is TGTGCCAGCAGCTTCCAAGGACCGGATGGCTACACCTTC.

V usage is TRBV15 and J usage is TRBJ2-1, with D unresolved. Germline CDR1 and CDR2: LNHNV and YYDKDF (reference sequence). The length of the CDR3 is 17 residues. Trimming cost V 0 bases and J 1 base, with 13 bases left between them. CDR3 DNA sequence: TGTGCCACCAGCAGAGAGAGATTGACGGCTTCCTACAATGAGCAGTTCTTC. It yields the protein CATSRERLTASYNEQFF.

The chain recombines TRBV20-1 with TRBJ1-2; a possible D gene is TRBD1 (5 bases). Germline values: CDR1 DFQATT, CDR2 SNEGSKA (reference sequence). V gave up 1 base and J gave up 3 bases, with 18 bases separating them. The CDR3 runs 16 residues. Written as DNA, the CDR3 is TGCAGTGCTAGAGGTCTCGTGGGGCTTTATTACTATGGCTACACCTTC. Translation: CSARGLVGLYYYGYTF.

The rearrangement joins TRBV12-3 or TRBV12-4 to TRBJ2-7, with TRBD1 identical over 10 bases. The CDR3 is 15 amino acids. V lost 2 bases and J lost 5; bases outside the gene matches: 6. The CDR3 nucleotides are TGTGCCAGCAGTTTAAGGACAGGGGGTATCGACGAGCAGTACTTC. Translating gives CASSLRTGGIDEQYF.

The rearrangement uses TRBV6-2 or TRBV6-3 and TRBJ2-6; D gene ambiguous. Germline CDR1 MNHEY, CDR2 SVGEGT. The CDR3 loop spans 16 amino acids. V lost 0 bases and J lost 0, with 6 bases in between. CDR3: CASSYSWGSGANVLTF. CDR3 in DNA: TGTGCCAGCAGTTACTCGTGGGGCTCTGGGGCCAACGTCCTGACTTTC.

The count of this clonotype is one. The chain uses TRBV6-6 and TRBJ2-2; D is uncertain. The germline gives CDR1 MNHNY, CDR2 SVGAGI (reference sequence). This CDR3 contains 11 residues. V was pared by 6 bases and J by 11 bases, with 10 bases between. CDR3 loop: CASRLYFELFF. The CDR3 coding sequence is TGTGCCAGCAGACTTTACTTCGAGCTGTTTTTT.

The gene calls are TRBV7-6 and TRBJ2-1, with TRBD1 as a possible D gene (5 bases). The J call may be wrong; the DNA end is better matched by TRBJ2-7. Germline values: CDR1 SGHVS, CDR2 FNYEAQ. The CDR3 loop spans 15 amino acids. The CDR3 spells CASSLTESSYNEQYF. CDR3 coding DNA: TGTGCCAGCAGCTTGACAGAGAGCTCCTACAATGAGCAGTACTTC.

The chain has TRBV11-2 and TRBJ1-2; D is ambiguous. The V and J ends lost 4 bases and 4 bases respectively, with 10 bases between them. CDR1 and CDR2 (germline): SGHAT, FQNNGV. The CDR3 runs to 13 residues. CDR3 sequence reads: CASSSLVGYGYTF. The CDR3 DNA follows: TGTGCCAGCAGCTCGCTAGTGGGCTATGGCTACACCTTC.

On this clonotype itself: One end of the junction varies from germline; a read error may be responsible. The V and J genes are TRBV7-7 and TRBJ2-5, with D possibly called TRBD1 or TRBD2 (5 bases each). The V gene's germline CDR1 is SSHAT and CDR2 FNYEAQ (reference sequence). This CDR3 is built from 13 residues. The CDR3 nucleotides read TGTGCTAGCAGCTTAGAGGGGCACAATGAGCAGTACTTC. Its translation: CASSLEGHNEQYF.

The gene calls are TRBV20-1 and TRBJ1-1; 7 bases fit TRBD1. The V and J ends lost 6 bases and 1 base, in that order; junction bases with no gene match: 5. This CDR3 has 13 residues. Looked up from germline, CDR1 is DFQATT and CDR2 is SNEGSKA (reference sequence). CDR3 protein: CSAGGQANTEAFF. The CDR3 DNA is TGCAGTGCGGGTGGACAGGCGAACACTGAAGCTTTCTTT.

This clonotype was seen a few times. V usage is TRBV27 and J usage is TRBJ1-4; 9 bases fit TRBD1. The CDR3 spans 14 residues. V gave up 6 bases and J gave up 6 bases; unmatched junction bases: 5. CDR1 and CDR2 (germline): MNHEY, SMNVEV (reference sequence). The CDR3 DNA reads TGTGCCAGCAGCCGCCGGACAGGGGATGAAAAACTGTTTTTT. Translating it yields CASSRRTGDEKLFF.

The CDR3 coding sequence is TGCGCCAGCAGCTCCTCACCAGCCCCGGGGGGAAACGAGCAGTACTTC. Translated, it gives CASSSSPAPGGNEQYF. The genes are TRBV4-1 and TRBJ2-7; 7 nucleotides align to TRBD2. The V segment lost 5 bases and the J segment 5 bases; nucleotides outside the gene matches: 15. Germline V gene lookup returns CDR1 MGHRA and CDR2 YSYEKL. The length of the CDR3 is 16 residues.

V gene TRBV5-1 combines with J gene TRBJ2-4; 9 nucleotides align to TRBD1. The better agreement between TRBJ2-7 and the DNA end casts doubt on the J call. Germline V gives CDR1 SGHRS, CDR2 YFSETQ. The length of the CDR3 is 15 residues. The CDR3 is CASSFGTGFVYEQYF. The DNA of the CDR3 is TGCGCCAGCAGCTTCGGGACAGGGTTCGTCTACGAGCAGTACTTC.

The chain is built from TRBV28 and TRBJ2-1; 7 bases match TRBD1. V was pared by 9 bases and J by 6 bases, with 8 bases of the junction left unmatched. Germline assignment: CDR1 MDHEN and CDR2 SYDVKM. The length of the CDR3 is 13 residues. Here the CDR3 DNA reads TGTGCCAGTTCACAGGGGCTCCGCAATGAGCAGTTCTTC. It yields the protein CASSQGLRNEQFF.

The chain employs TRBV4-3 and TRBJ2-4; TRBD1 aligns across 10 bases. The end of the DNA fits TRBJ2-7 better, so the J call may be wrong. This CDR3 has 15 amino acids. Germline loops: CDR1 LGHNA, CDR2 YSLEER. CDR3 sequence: CASSHRTGGIYEQYF. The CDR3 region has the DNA TGCGCCAGCAGTCATCGGACAGGGGGAATCTACGAGCAGTACTTC.

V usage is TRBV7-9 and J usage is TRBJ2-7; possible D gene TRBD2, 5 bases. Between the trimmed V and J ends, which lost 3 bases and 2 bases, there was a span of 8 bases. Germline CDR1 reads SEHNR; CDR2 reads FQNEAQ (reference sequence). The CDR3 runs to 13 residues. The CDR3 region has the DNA TGTGCCAGCAGCTTTAGCGCTACCTACGAGCAGTACTTC. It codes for CASSFSATYEQYF.